Listed below are T cell receptor beta chains from one sample, sequenced in a study of cytomegalovirus exposure and HLA in healthy donors. Produced via immunoSEQ multiplex PCR; TCRdb's table is partial and in-frame only. The table shows approximately 160,000 clones, with 65% to 80% occurring only once. The sequencing sample was made of PBMCs. The receptors originated from a woman aged 45 to 65 in good health and CMV-seropositive. The CDR3 runs from the conserved cysteine through the conserved F or W. D genes are given only for firm matches. Clone size is not always given. Where it is, it says once, few, many or a class for expanded clones.

d_gene: .; abundance: few; v_gene: TRBV5-1; j_gene: TRBJ1-1; CDR3aa: CASSLNQGTEAFF; CDR3nt: TGCGCCAGCAGCTTGAATCAGGGCACTGAAGCTTTCTTT
d_gene: .; abundance: .; v_gene: TRBV7-2; j_gene: TRBJ2-5; CDR3aa: CASSPGPRGSIAQYF; CDR3nt: TGTGCCAGCAGCCCAGGGCCAAGGGGTTCGATCGCCCAGTACTTC
d_gene: .; abundance: .; v_gene: TRBV4-1; j_gene: TRBJ1-2; CDR3aa: CASSQDLRGTRGDYTF; CDR3nt: TGCGCCAGCAGCCAAGATCTTCGGGGGACTAGGGGTGACTACACCTTC
d_gene: TRBD1; abundance: once; v_gene: TRBV18; j_gene: TRBJ2-3; CDR3aa: CASSSIQGVHGTQYF; CDR3nt: TGTGCCAGCTCATCGATACAGGGGGTTCACGGTACGCAGTATTTT
d_gene: .; abundance: .; v_gene: TRBV7-8; j_gene: TRBJ2-5; CDR3aa: CASSLQGGTQYF; CDR3nt: TGTGCCAGCAGCTTGCAGGGAGGGACCCAGTACTTC
d_gene: TRBD1; abundance: .; v_gene: TRBV5-1; j_gene: TRBJ1-2; CDR3aa: CASSLGGTGIGYGYTF; CDR3nt: TGCGCCAGCAGCTTGGGCGGGACAGGTATCGGCTATGGCTACACCTTC
d_gene: .; abundance: few; v_gene: TRBV19; j_gene: TRBJ2-1; CDR3aa: CASTRGASYNEQFF; CDR3nt: TGTGCCAGTACCCGGGGGGCCAGTTACAATGAGCAGTTCTTC
d_gene: TRBD1; abundance: few; v_gene: TRBV6-5; j_gene: TRBJ1-2; CDR3aa: CASSSTGQPYGYTF; CDR3nt: TGTGCCAGCAGTTCTACGGGACAGCCGTATGGCTACACCTTC
d_gene: TRBD1; abundance: .; v_gene: TRBV2; j_gene: TRBJ2-4; CDR3aa: CASTEAQGAQNIQYF; CDR3nt: TGTGCCAGCACGGAGGCTCAGGGGGCCCAAAACATTCAGTACTTC
d_gene: .; abundance: .; v_gene: TRBV5-1; j_gene: TRBJ2-1; CDR3aa: CASSKGQVGYNEQFF; CDR3nt: TGCGCCAGCAGCAAAGGTCAGGTGGGTTACAATGAGCAGTTCTTC
d_gene: .; abundance: .; v_gene: TRBV7-9; j_gene: TRBJ2-1; CDR3aa: CASSEGQRAYNEQFF; CDR3nt: TGTGCCAGCAGCGAAGGACAGCGAGCTTACAATGAGCAGTTCTTC
d_gene: .; abundance: .; v_gene: TRBV14; j_gene: TRBJ2-1; CDR3aa: CASSQEEEGWSEQFF; CDR3nt: TGTGCCAGCAGCCAAGAAGAGGAGGGGTGGAGTGAGCAGTTCTTC
d_gene: TRBD1; abundance: .; v_gene: TRBV18; j_gene: TRBJ2-4; CDR3aa: CASSPYGQGKNIQYF; CDR3nt: TGTGCCAGCTCACCCTATGGACAGGGAAAAAACATTCAGTACTTC
d_gene: TRBD1; abundance: .; v_gene: TRBV10-3; j_gene: TRBJ1-6; CDR3aa: CAISEEDRGTSNSPLHF; CDR3nt: TGTGCCATCAGTGAGGAGGACAGGGGGACCTCTAATTCACCCCTCCACTTT
d_gene: TRBD1; abundance: .; v_gene: TRBV27; j_gene: TRBJ1-2; CDR3aa: CASSLYQGAESGYTF; CDR3nt: TGTGCCAGCAGTTTATACCAGGGGGCTGAGAGTGGCTACACCTTC
d_gene: TRBD1; abundance: once; v_gene: TRBV5-1; j_gene: TRBJ2-7; CDR3aa: CASSTWTGGKNEQYF; CDR3nt: TGCGCCAGCAGTACATGGACAGGGGGCAAGAACGAGCAGTACTTC
d_gene: TRBD2; abundance: .; v_gene: TRBV2; j_gene: TRBJ2-1; CDR3aa: CASRVPGGGYNEQFF; CDR3nt: TGTGCCAGCAGGGTACCGGGGGGGGGCTACAATGAGCAGTTCTTC
d_gene: .; abundance: .; v_gene: TRBV9; j_gene: TRBJ1-1; CDR3aa: CASSDSTEMNTEAFF; CDR3nt: TGTGCCAGCAGCGACTCGACGGAGATGAACACTGAAGCTTTCTTT
d_gene: TRBD1; abundance: .; v_gene: TRBV25-1; j_gene: TRBJ1-2; CDR3aa: CASSGDRGRGYGYTF; CDR3nt: TGTGCCAGCAGTGGAGACAGGGGGAGAGGCTATGGCTACACCTTC
d_gene: TRBD1; abundance: .; v_gene: TRBV11-2; j_gene: TRBJ1-2; CDR3aa: CASSGQGNYGYTF; CDR3nt: TGTGCCAGCAGTGGACAGGGGAATTATGGCTACACCTTC
d_gene: .; abundance: .; v_gene: TRBV7-8; j_gene: TRBJ1-1; CDR3aa: CASSFAGTEAFF; CDR3nt: TGTGCCAGCAGCTTTGCGGGCACTGAAGCTTTCTTT
d_gene: .; abundance: .; v_gene: TRBV6-5; j_gene: TRBJ1-2; CDR3aa: CASSLQGDRDYGYTF; CDR3nt: TGTGCCAGCAGTTTACAGGGTGATCGGGACTATGGCTACACCTTC
d_gene: .; abundance: .; v_gene: TRBV6-4; j_gene: TRBJ1-6; CDR3aa: CASSREINSPLHF; CDR3nt: TGTGCCAGCTCGAGGGAAATTAATTCACCCCTCCACTTT
d_gene: .; abundance: .; v_gene: TRBV19; j_gene: TRBJ2-3; CDR3aa: CASSILATDTQYF; CDR3nt: TGTGCCAGTAGTATACTAGCGACAGATACGCAGTATTTT
d_gene: TRBD1; abundance: .; v_gene: TRBV6-1; j_gene: TRBJ2-3; CDR3aa: CASSDRDRGGTDTQYF; CDR3nt: TGTGCCAGCAGTGATCGCGACAGGGGCGGCACAGATACGCAGTATTTT
d_gene: TRBD2; abundance: .; v_gene: TRBV19; j_gene: TRBJ2-2; CDR3aa: CASVAGPNTGELFF; CDR3nt: TGTGCCAGTGTAGCGGGGCCGAACACCGGGGAGCTGTTTTTT
d_gene: .; abundance: .; v_gene: TRBV7-9; j_gene: TRBJ1-1; CDR3aa: CSSSNQGGRRNTEAFF; CDR3nt: TGTTCCAGCAGCAATCAGGGAGGGAGAAGAAACACTGAAGCTTTCTTT
d_gene: .; abundance: .; v_gene: TRBV7-9; j_gene: TRBJ1-1; CDR3aa: CASSLGVMNTEAFF; CDR3nt: TGTGCCAGCAGCTTAGGAGTTATGAACACTGAAGCTTTCTTT
d_gene: TRBD2; abundance: .; v_gene: TRBV6-5; j_gene: TRBJ2-2; CDR3aa: CASSYLAGGGTGELFF; CDR3nt: TGTGCCAGCAGTTACCTAGCGGGGGGCGGAACCGGGGAGCTGTTTTTT
d_gene: .; abundance: .; v_gene: TRBV10-2; j_gene: TRBJ1-2; CDR3aa: CASSEFIGDYGYTF; CDR3nt: TGCGCCAGCAGTGAGTTCATAGGGGACTATGGCTACACCTTC
d_gene: TRBD1; abundance: .; v_gene: TRBV6-5; j_gene: TRBJ2-5; CDR3aa: CASSPQGFWETQYF; CDR3nt: TGTGCCAGCAGCCCACAGGGGTTTTGGGAGACCCAGTACTTC
d_gene: TRBD2; abundance: .; v_gene: TRBV5-1; j_gene: TRBJ2-2; CDR3aa: CASSLEAGGATGELFF; CDR3nt: TGCGCCAGCAGCTTGGAAGCGGGGGGGGCCACCGGGGAGCTGTTTTTT
d_gene: TRBD2; abundance: .; v_gene: TRBV7-6; j_gene: TRBJ2-3; CDR3aa: CASSRGLAGGTDTQYF; CDR3nt: TGTGCCAGCAGCCGGGGACTAGCGGGGGGCACAGATACGCAGTATTTT
d_gene: .; abundance: once; v_gene: TRBV19; j_gene: TRBJ2-1; CDR3aa: CASSINTGVAYNEQFF; CDR3nt: TGTGCCAGTAGTATTAACACGGGGGTTGCCTACAATGAGCAGTTCTTC
d_gene: .; abundance: .; v_gene: TRBV4-2; j_gene: TRBJ1-2; CDR3aa: CASSQEMRSYYGYTF; CDR3nt: TGTGCCAGCAGCCAAGAGATGCGGTCCTACTATGGCTACACCTTC
d_gene: TRBD1; abundance: .; v_gene: TRBV7-8; j_gene: TRBJ1-3; CDR3aa: CASSLHWDRGNTIYF; CDR3nt: TGTGCCAGCAGTTTACATTGGGACAGGGGGAACACCATATATTTT
d_gene: .; abundance: .; v_gene: TRBV6-5; j_gene: TRBJ2-1; CDR3aa: CASSYSLGGNEQFF; CDR3nt: TGTGCCAGCAGTTACTCGCTAGGGGGCAATGAGCAGTTCTTC
d_gene: .; abundance: .; v_gene: TRBV29-1; j_gene: TRBJ1-2; CDR3aa: CSVGDKNYGYTF; CDR3nt: TGCAGCGTCGGGGACAAGAACTATGGCTACACCTTC
d_gene: .; abundance: .; v_gene: TRBV7-9; j_gene: TRBJ1-1; CDR3aa: CASSLGGRGNTEAFF; CDR3nt: TGTGCCAGCAGCTTAGGCGGGAGGGGGAACACTGAAGCTTTCTTT
d_gene: .; abundance: few; v_gene: TRBV5-6; j_gene: TRBJ1-5; CDR3aa: CASSFMGRDQPQHF; CDR3nt: TGTGCCAGCAGCTTCATGGGGCGCGATCAGCCCCAGCATTTT
d_gene: .; abundance: .; v_gene: TRBV5-1; j_gene: TRBJ1-2; CDR3aa: CASSLDGDYGYTF; CDR3nt: TGCGCCAGCAGTTTGGACGGGGACTATGGCTACACCTTC
d_gene: .; abundance: .; v_gene: TRBV6-6; j_gene: TRBJ1-6; CDR3aa: CASSQTGHNSPLHF; CDR3nt: TGTGCCAGCAGTCAGACGGGTCATAATTCACCCCTCCACTTT
d_gene: .; abundance: .; v_gene: TRBV5-4; j_gene: TRBJ2-7; CDR3aa: CASSFHSREQYF; CDR3nt: TGTGCCAGCAGCTTCCACTCCCGCGAGCAGTACTTC
d_gene: .; abundance: .; v_gene: TRBV5-1; j_gene: TRBJ1-1; CDR3aa: CASSSGPGGEAFF; CDR3nt: TGCGCCAGCAGCTCGGGCCCCGGAGGTGAAGCTTTCTTT
d_gene: .; abundance: .; v_gene: TRBV5-1; j_gene: TRBJ2-3; CDR3aa: CASSLYGGNTDTQYF; CDR3nt: TGCGCCAGCAGCTTGTATGGGGGGAACACAGATACGCAGTATTTT
d_gene: TRBD1; abundance: .; v_gene: TRBV23-1; j_gene: TRBJ1-2; CDR3aa: CASSQWDRGSSNYGYTF; CDR3nt: TGCGCCAGCAGTCAATGGGACAGGGGATCGTCAAACTATGGCTACACCTTC
d_gene: .; abundance: .; v_gene: TRBV2; j_gene: TRBJ1-1; CDR3aa: CASSEGGFVSEAFF; CDR3nt: TGTGCCAGCAGTGAGGGGGGTTTTGTTTCTGAAGCTTTCTTT
d_gene: .; abundance: .; v_gene: TRBV10-3; j_gene: TRBJ2-3; CDR3aa: CAIRNSGPDTQYF; CDR3nt: TGTGCCATCAGGAATAGCGGCCCAGATACGCAGTATTTT
d_gene: .; abundance: .; v_gene: TRBV5-1; j_gene: TRBJ2-3; CDR3aa: CASSYVASSTDTQYF; CDR3nt: TGCGCCAGCAGCTACGTTGCGTCTAGCACAGATACGCAGTATTTT
d_gene: TRBD2; abundance: .; v_gene: TRBV29-1; j_gene: TRBJ2-1; CDR3aa: CSVQVAGGPVNEQFF; CDR3nt: TGCAGCGTTCAGGTAGCGGGGGGCCCCGTGAATGAGCAGTTCTTC
d_gene: TRBD1; abundance: .; v_gene: TRBV2; j_gene: TRBJ1-2; CDR3aa: CASSEEKGASYGYTF; CDR3nt: TGTGCCAGCAGTGAAGAGAAGGGGGCGAGCTATGGCTACACCTTC
d_gene: TRBD1; abundance: .; v_gene: TRBV23-1; j_gene: TRBJ1-3; CDR3aa: CASSQTPGTGKWNTIYF; CDR3nt: TGCGCCAGCAGTCAGACTCCTGGGACAGGAAAGTGGAACACCATATATTTT
d_gene: .; abundance: .; v_gene: TRBV19; j_gene: TRBJ1-6; CDR3aa: CASNGGNSPLHF; CDR3nt: TGTGCCAGTAACGGGGGAAATTCACCCCTCCACTTT